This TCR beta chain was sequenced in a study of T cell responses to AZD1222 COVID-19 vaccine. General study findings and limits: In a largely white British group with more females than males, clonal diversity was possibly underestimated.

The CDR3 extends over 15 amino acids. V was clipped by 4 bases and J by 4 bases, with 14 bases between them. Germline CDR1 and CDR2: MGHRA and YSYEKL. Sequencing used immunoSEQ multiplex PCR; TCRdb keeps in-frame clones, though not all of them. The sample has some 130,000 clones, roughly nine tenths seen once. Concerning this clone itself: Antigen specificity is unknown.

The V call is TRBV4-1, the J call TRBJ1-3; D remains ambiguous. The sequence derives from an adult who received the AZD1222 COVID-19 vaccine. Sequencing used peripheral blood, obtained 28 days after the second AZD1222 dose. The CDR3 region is CASSPPARAGNTIYF. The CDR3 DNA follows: TGCGCCAGCAGCCCCCCCGCTAGGGCGGGAAACACCATATATTTT.